The 15 T cell receptor beta chains below come from one sample, sequenced in a study of CD4 and CD8 cells across lung adenocarcinoma regions. Via MiXCR, TCRdb re-called the PCR reads, giving one row per CDR3 protein. The sample lists approximately 12,000 distinct CDR3 sequences; approximately 50% were seen once. Sequences were obtained from CD8+ T cells from the center of a lung tumor. The receptor set was obtained from a female donor with lung adenocarcinoma. The CD4 and CD8 labels of this study may be unreliable.

This sequence joins TRBV5-1 and TRBJ2-1; no definite D call. The end of the DNA is better explained by TRBJ2-7, so the J call may be wrong. In germline, CDR1 is SGHRS, CDR2 YFSETQ. The CDR3 is 19 amino acids. The DNA of the CDR3 is TGCGCCAGCAGCTTGAGGGTTAGTTTTGGGCCAGGTCCGTCCTACGAGCAGTACTTC. It is translated as CASSLRVSFGPGPSYEQYF.

The chain joins TRBV6-1 to TRBJ2-1; 9 nucleotides line up with TRBD2. CDR3 length: 15 residues. The V segment lost 3 bases and the J segment 5 bases; nucleotides outside the gene matches: 5. Germline V CDR1 and CDR2: MNHNS, SASEGT. The CDR3 nucleotides read TGTGCCAGCAGTGAGTGGGGACTAGCCGACAATGAGCAGTTCTTC. Its protein product is CASSEWGLADNEQFF.

The V gene is TRBV24-1, the J gene TRBJ2-1, with 14 bases fitting TRBD2. This CDR3 spans 20 amino acids. CDR1 KGHDR and CDR2 SFDVKD come from the germline V gene. The J segment lost 7 bases and the V segment lost 5 bases, leaving 18 bases of the junction unmatched. As DNA, the CDR3 is TGTGCCACCAGTGGAAACTACCAACTAGGGACTAGCGGGGGAAGGAATGAGCAGTTCTTC. Its translation is CATSGNYQLGTSGGRNEQFF.

This clonotype appeared a few times. The chain joins TRBV6-5 to TRBJ2-1, with 8 bases aligning to TRBD2. The ends lost 0 bases at V and 3 bases at J; junction bases unmatched: 4. Per the germline V gene, CDR1 is MNHEY and CDR2 is SVGAGI. The CDR3 loop spans 16 amino acids. The CDR3 sequence is CASSYSSGSLYNEQFF. CDR3 nucleotides: TGTGCCAGCAGTTACTCCAGCGGGAGCCTCTACAATGAGCAGTTCTTC.

The J gene is TRBJ2-1, the V gene TRBV6-1; tentatively, D is TRBD1 (5 bases). This CDR3 comprises 14 residues. V was cut by 5 bases and J by 5 bases, with 13 bases left in between. Germline V CDR1 and CDR2: MNHNS, SASEGT. The DNA of the CDR3 is TGTGCCAGCAGTCGATGGATAGGGGACAATGAGCAGTTCTTC. Its translation: CASSRWIGDNEQFF.

This chain joins TRBV27 and TRBJ2-1; the match to TRBD2 covers 11 bases. J lost 4 bases, V lost 6 bases, and 11 bases had no gene match. Germline V gene lookup returns CDR1 MNHEY and CDR2 SMNVEV (reference sequence). The CDR3 is 17 amino acids. This CDR3 reads CASRHIAGGPRYNEQFF. CDR3 DNA: TGTGCCAGCAGACACATAGCGGGAGGGCCAAGATACAATGAGCAGTTCTTC.

The chain has TRBV10-2 and TRBJ2-4; the D call may be TRBD1 or TRBD2 (5 bases each). The DNA end favors TRBJ2-3, so the J call may be wrong. The CDR3 is made up of 13 amino acids. Germline V lookup: CDR1 WSHSY, CDR2 SAAADI. Here the CDR3 reads CARGLGTKNIQYF. The CDR3 bases are TGCGCCAGGGGGCTGGGGACCAAAAACATTCAGTATTTT.

This clonotype was recorded at least ten times. The chain recombines TRBV5-1 with TRBJ1-4; TRBD1 matches at 7 bases. Germline trimming cut 5 bases from V and 3 bases from J; bases unmatched to any gene: 13. This CDR3 has 17 residues. The germline gives CDR1 SGHRS, CDR2 YFSETQ. In DNA form, the CDR3 reads TGCGCCAGCAGACCGGGACAGCTAAACGGAGCTAATGAAAAACTGTTTTTT. Translating gives CASRPGQLNGANEKLFF.

J is TRBJ2-3 and V is TRBV6-1; D ambiguous. Germline V gives CDR1 MNHNS, CDR2 SASEGT. Trimming stripped 1 base from V and 6 bases from J, with 8 bases between. The CDR3 is made up of 13 amino acids. Written as DNA, the CDR3 is TGTGCCAGCAGTGAAGAGGCATGGGATACGCAGTATTTT. Residues: CASSEEAWDTQYF.

This chain uses TRBV6-2 or TRBV6-3 with TRBJ1-2; TRBD1 might be the D (5 bases). The CDR3 spans 15 residues. Germline lookup yields CDR1 MNHEY and CDR2 SVGEGT. V shed 10 bases and J shed 6 bases, with 24 bases lying between them. CDR3 region: CATNGAGRIRDGYTF. In DNA form, the CDR3 reads TGTGCCACCAACGGCGCAGGGAGAATAAGAGATGGCTACACCTTC.

This clonotype is termed medium-sized (0.01 to 0.1%). The rearrangement uses TRBV27 and TRBJ2-5; 8 bases match TRBD2. The assigned J gene may be wrong: the sequence end matches TRBJ2-7 better. Per the germline V gene, CDR1 is MNHEY and CDR2 is SMNVEV (reference sequence). CDR3 size: 16 residues. The CDR3 bases are TGTGCCAGCAGTACGAACGGGGGGGGGGTGGGCTACGAGCAGTACTTC. Amino acids: CASSTNGGGVGYEQYF.

Concerning this clonotype itself: Relative to the germline gene, one junction end is altered; a read error may explain this. The genes are TRBV6-1 and TRBJ2-1, with TRBD2 identical over 7 bases. The CDR3 is 15 residues long. In germline, CDR1 is MNHNS, CDR2 SASEGT. The CDR3 DNA reads TGTGCCAGGGGATTCTCGGGTGCTAGCGGAAATGAGCAGTACTTT. Its protein product is CARGFSGASGNEQYF.

This chain links TRBV4-1 with TRBJ2-6, with D possibly being TRBD1 (5 bases). The CDR3 runs 19 residues. V was clipped by 0 bases and J by 0 bases, with 15 bases between them. Germline assignment: CDR1 MGHRA and CDR2 YSYEKL. The DNA for the CDR3 is TGCGCCAGCAGCCAAGATCTGTGGCAGGGAAGCTCTGGGGCCAACGTCCTGACTTTC. Encoded protein: CASSQDLWQGSSGANVLTF.

This clonotype has just a few counts. The chain combines TRBV12-3 or TRBV12-4 with TRBJ1-1; 8 positions agree with TRBD1. Trimming cost V 1 base and J 10 bases; bases outside gene matches: 5. The CDR3 covers 13 residues. Here the CDR3 DNA reads TGTGCCAGCAGTTTAGGGGCAGGGGGCATAGCTTTCTTT. This encodes CASSLGAGGIAFF.

About this clonotype itself: The conserved final phenylalanine or tryptophan is absent from the CDR3, which likely points to a read error. The DNA is omitted, as the CDR3 cannot be located on it reliably, and the CDR3 follows TCRdb's listing. V and J are TRBV6-1 and TRBJ2-1; the table assigns TRBD2, which was not confirmed against the DNA. Per the germline V gene, CDR1 is MNHNS and CDR2 is SASEGT. The CDR3 is 16 residues long, ends included. The CDR3 spells CASSEEGSWYGYTFGS.